The 17 T cell receptor beta chains below all came from one sample that was sequenced in a study of blood T cell repertoires in COVID-19. Clones were sequenced by immunoSEQ multiplex PCR, and TCRdb holds only the in-frame ones, with some missing. This sample has some 290,000 clones, with around 90% found just once. Sequences were obtained from peripheral blood. The receptors were gathered from a woman in her thirties with COVID-19, enrolled during active disease.

The rearrangement links TRBV18 to TRBJ1-1, with D maybe TRBD1 (5 bases). The CDR3 consists of 14 residues. The V end lost 6 bases, the J end lost 5 bases, and 16 bases lay between the germline ends. CDR1 and CDR2 from the germline V gene are KGHSH and LQKENI. The CDR3 sequence: CASSDGGFGTEAFF. For the CDR3, the DNA is TGTGCCAGCTCCGATGGGGGGTTCGGGACTGAAGCTTTCTTT.

The chain links TRBV7-2 to TRBJ2-1, with a tentative D call TRBD2 (7 bases). The CDR3 spans 16 residues. Per the germline V gene, CDR1 is SGHTA and CDR2 is FQGNSA. Deletions cut 6 bases from V and 2 bases from J, with 17 bases between. DNA of the CDR3: TGTGCCAGCAGTTACGAGGGGGGGAGGCCCTACAATGAGCAGTTCTTC. This translates into CASSYEGGRPYNEQFF.

DNA of the CDR3: TGTGCCAGCAGCTGGTGGGACAGCTCTGGGGCCAACGTCCTGACTTTC. Its translation is CASSWWDSSGANVLTF. The V call is TRBV11-2, the J call TRBJ2-6; 7 positions agree with TRBD1. The trim removed 4 bases at V and 0 bases at J, leaving 3 bases unmatched. Germline values: CDR1 SGHAT, CDR2 FQNNGV. This CDR3 has 16 residues. Combining the CDR3 with reference TRBV11-2 and TRBJ2-6 gives the whole variable domain EAGVAQSPRYKIIEKRQSVAFWCNPISGHATLYWYQQILGQGPKLLIQFQNNGVVDDSQLPKDRFSAERLKGVDSTLKIQPAKLEDSAVYLCASSWWDSSGANVLTFGAGSRLTVL.

The chain carries TRBV18 and TRBJ2-7; D possibly corresponds to TRBD2 (6 bases). The CDR3 totals 15 residues. The germline V and J ends were trimmed by 1 base and 5 bases, with 15 bases remaining between them. Germline CDR1 reads KGHSH; CDR2 reads LQKENI. CDR3: CASSPRFGSTHEQYF. In DNA form, the CDR3 reads TGTGCCAGCTCACCACGGTTCGGGAGTACCCACGAGCAGTACTTC. The variable domain in full, with the rest retrieved from reference TRBV18 and TRBJ2-7, is NAGVMQNPRHLVRRRGQEARLRCSPMKGHSHVYWYRQLPEEGLKFMVYLQKENIIDESGMPKERFSAEFPKEGPSILRIQQVVRGDSAAYFCASSPRFGSTHEQYFGPGTRLTVT.

The gene calls are TRBV6-5 and TRBJ1-6, with TRBD1 as a possible D gene (6 bases). Trimming stripped 0 bases from V and 7 bases from J, with 13 bases between. This CDR3 is built from 16 residues. Germline lookup yields CDR1 MNHEY and CDR2 SVGAGI. CDR3 coding DNA: TGTGCCAGCAGTTACTCGTCAGGGGTACAGAATTCACCCCTCCACTTT. Protein sequence: CASSYSSGVQNSPLHF.

The chain has TRBV15 and TRBJ2-1; 8 bases agree with TRBD1. There are 15 residues in the CDR3. The ends lost 3 bases at V and 4 bases at J; junction bases unmatched: 5. Germline V gives CDR1 LNHNV, CDR2 YYDKDF (reference sequence). DNA for the CDR3: TGTGCCACCAGCAGGGGGGGACAGGTTTACAATGAGCAGTTCTTC. Amino acid sequence: CATSRGGQVYNEQFF.

This chain joins TRBV29-1 and TRBJ1-2; TRBD1 agrees at 8 bases. This CDR3 region has 16 residues. J was trimmed by 4 bases and V by 3 bases; bases with no gene match: 13. Germline CDR1 and CDR2: SQVTM and ANQGSEA. CDR3 sequence reads: CSVEGTGGYVPYGYTF. The CDR3 DNA reads as TGCAGCGTTGAGGGGACAGGAGGCTACGTACCCTATGGCTACACCTTC.

V usage is TRBV6-5 and J usage is TRBJ2-5; D gene ambiguous. Deletions cut 6 bases from V and 4 bases from J, with 15 bases between. This CDR3 is built from 14 residues. The germline V gene has CDR1 MNHEY and CDR2 SVGAGI. CDR3 coding DNA: TGTGCCAGCAGCCGCCTCCCTGGGCGAGAGACCCAGTACTTC. Translated, it gives CASSRLPGRETQYF.

This clone was seen repeatedly, ten times or more. The chain is built from TRBV19 and TRBJ1-1, with D possibly being TRBD1 (5 bases). CDR1 and CDR2 (germline): LNHDA, SQIVND (reference sequence). Deletions cut 3 bases from V and 11 bases from J, with 22 bases between. This CDR3 region has 15 residues. CDR3 sequence reads: CASSIDPQAWAEAFF. In nucleotides, the CDR3 is TGTGCCAGTAGTATTGATCCACAGGCATGGGCCGAGGCTTTCTTT.

This clone was counted once. The chain joins TRBV27 to TRBJ1-5; 9 nucleotides line up with TRBD1. With V trimmed by 5 bases and J by 3 bases, 8 bases remained unmatched. The CDR3 runs to 16 residues. The germline V gene encodes CDR1 MNHEY and CDR2 SMNVEV (reference sequence). In DNA form, the CDR3 reads TGTGCCAGCAGTGCGCTACAGGGGGCTATCAATCAGCCCCAGCATTTT. This codes for CASSALQGAINQPQHF.

This chain joins TRBV30 and TRBJ2-5, with D tentatively TRBD2 (6 bases). Trimming removed 0 bases at V and 5 bases at J, with 19 bases between. This CDR3 comprises 16 residues. Per the germline V gene, CDR1 is GTSNPN and CDR2 is SVGIG (reference sequence). The CDR3 sequence: CAWSVLSGGGGETQYF. The CDR3 bases are TGTGCCTGGAGTGTACTTTCCGGGGGAGGCGGGGAGACCCAGTACTTC. The full variable domain, completed using reference TRBV30 and TRBJ2-5, is SQTIHQWPATLVQPVGSPLSLECTVEGTSNPNLYWYRQAAGRGLQLLFYSVGIGQISSEVPQNLSASRPQDRQFILSSKKLLLSDSGFYLCAWSVLSGGGGETQYFGPGTRLLVL.

The J gene is TRBJ2-3, the V gene TRBV5-4; D is uncertain. The germline V and J ends were trimmed by 3 bases and 4 bases, with 12 bases remaining between them. Germline assignment: CDR1 SGHNT and CDR2 YYREEE (reference sequence). This CDR3 contains 14 residues. The DNA of the CDR3 is TGTGCCAGCAGCTCGACCAACAGCCCAGATACGCAGTATTTT. Translation gives CASSSTNSPDTQYF.

This chain joins TRBV6-6 and TRBJ1-5; 11 nucleotides match TRBD1. After removal of 6 bases from V and 11 bases from J, the junction contained 12 bases not matched to a gene. Germline-derived CDR1 and CDR2 are MNHNY and SVGAGI (reference sequence). This CDR3 region has 15 residues. The CDR3 spells CASSPPGQGDQAQHF. As DNA, the CDR3 is TGTGCCAGCAGCCCCCCGGGACAGGGGGACCAAGCCCAGCATTTT.

V usage is TRBV7-9 and J usage is TRBJ2-6, with D tentatively TRBD1 (5 bases). Germline-derived CDR1 and CDR2 are SEHNR and FQNEAQ (reference sequence). The CDR3 is 15 amino acids. Trimming took 5 bases from V and 1 from J, leaving 9 bases between them. CDR3 in amino acids: CASSEQASGANVLTF. In DNA form, the CDR3 reads TGTGCCAGCAGCGAACAGGCATCTGGGGCCAACGTCCTGACTTTC.

The chain recombines TRBV9 with TRBJ2-5, with 8 bases matching TRBD2. V shed 0 bases, J shed 5 bases, and the junction held 6 bases outside the gene matches. The V gene's germline CDR1 is SGDLS and CDR2 YYNGEE. This CDR3 has 15 amino acids. The CDR3 here is CASSVDGRARETQYF. The CDR3 DNA reads TGTGCCAGCAGCGTAGACGGGAGGGCAAGGGAGACCCAGTACTTC.

The V call is TRBV2, the J call TRBJ2-5, with 9 nucleotides matching TRBD2. Germline trimming cut 4 bases from V and 3 bases from J; bases unmatched to any gene: 9. CDR1 SNHLY and CDR2 FYNNEI come from the germline V gene. This CDR3 has 16 amino acids. The CDR3 spells CASSGLAGVGEETQYF. Written as DNA, the CDR3 is TGTGCCAGCAGTGGTTTAGCGGGAGTCGGAGAAGAGACCCAGTACTTC.

The chain uses TRBV27 and TRBJ1-3, with D unclear. This CDR3 comprises 15 residues. Trimming took 0 bases from V and 4 from J, leaving 10 bases between them. Germline CDR1 reads MNHEY; CDR2 reads SMNVEV (reference sequence). The CDR3 DNA reads as TGTGCCAGCAGTTTATCGCTGGAGGCGGGAAACACCATATATTTT. This sequence encodes CASSLSLEAGNTIYF.